The rows below give T cell receptor beta chains drawn from one sample of a study of blood T cell repertoires in COVID-19. The data were produced by immunoSEQ multiplex PCR, yet TCRdb's version contains in-frame clones alone and is incomplete. The sample lists about 360,000 clones; roughly 77% were seen once. The sample comprised peripheral blood. These receptors all come from a human donor with acute or convalescent COVID-19. The donor label of this sample is uncertain. Both conserved end residues are part of each CDR3. The D gene is left open where the match is weak. A clone size is listed for some rows: how often the clone was seen (once, few, many), or a class if it is expanded.

TGTGCCAGCTCAAGAGACAGCCCGACCGCGGAGCAGTACTTC CASSRDSPTAEQYF TRBJ2-7 . . TRBV18
TGCGCCAGCAGTGAGTATCCAGGGAACGAGCAGTACTTC CASSEYPGNEQYF TRBJ2-7 . . TRBV10-1
TGTGCCAGCAGGGGTTGGGACAGGGATTTCTCTGGGGCCAACGTCCTGACTTTC CASRGWDRDFSGANVLTF TRBJ2-6 . TRBD1 TRBV27
TGTGCCAGCAGTGACCGGACAGTGTACCAAGAGACCCAGTACTTC CASSDRTVYQETQYF TRBJ2-5 . . TRBV25-1
TGCGCCAGCAGCTCTGACAGGGGTCTCATCTACGAGCAGTACTTC CASSSDRGLIYEQYF TRBJ2-7 . TRBD1 TRBV5-1
TGTGCCTGGAAAAGGGGGGGGAACACTGAAGCTTTCTTT CAWKRGGNTEAFF TRBJ1-1 . . TRBV30
TGCGCCAGCAGCCGGAGCGGGGTCGGCTACGAGCAGTACTTC CASSRSGVGYEQYF TRBJ2-7 . TRBD2 TRBV5-1
TGTGCCAGCTCACCGTCTGGGGGGGGCAATGAGCAGTTCTTC CASSPSGGGNEQFF TRBJ2-1 once TRBD2 TRBV18
TGTGCCAGCAGCTTACACAGAGAGACCCAGTACTTC CASSLHRETQYF TRBJ2-5 . . TRBV7-2
TGTGCCAGCAGCCAAGTCAGGGGGCTGGTGGGTAACTATAATTCACCCCTCCACTTT CASSQVRGLVGNYNSPLHF TRBJ1-6 . TRBD1 TRBV3-1/TRBV3-2
TGTGCCAGCAGTTTAGGGACAGGGGGAAATGAAAAACTGTTTTTT CASSLGTGGNEKLFF TRBJ1-4 . TRBD1 TRBV28
TGTGCCAGCAGCCTACTAGCGGGCGTCTACAATGAGCAGTTCTTC CASSLLAGVYNEQFF TRBJ2-1 . TRBD2 TRBV6-6
TGTGCCAGTAGTAGCGAACCAGGGAATATAGCGACCCAGTACTTC CASSSEPGNIATQYF TRBJ2-5 once . TRBV19
TGTGCCAGCAGCCGTAGTGACTATGGCTACACCTTC CASSRSDYGYTF TRBJ1-2 . . TRBV2
TGCGCCAGCAGCCAGACAGGGGGTGGATACAATGAGCAGTTCTTC CASSQTGGGYNEQFF TRBJ2-1 . TRBD1 TRBV5-1
TGTGCCAGCCGACAGGGTAATTATTCACCCCTCCACTTT CASRQGNYSPLHF TRBJ1-6 . TRBD1 TRBV28
TGCGCCAGCAGTCGTCGGTCGACAGGGGTGGACACTGAAGCTTTCTTT CASSRRSTGVDTEAFF TRBJ1-1 . TRBD1 TRBV4-1
TGTGCCTGGGAGGGGCGGATGACAGATACGCAGTATTTT CAWEGRMTDTQYF TRBJ2-3 once . TRBV30
TGTGCCACGTATGGGGCGGCTGGCTACACCTTC CATYGAAGYTF TRBJ1-2 many . TRBV19
TGCGCCAGCAGCCAAGAGGGACAGGGGAGAGAAAAACTGTTTTTT CASSQEGQGREKLFF TRBJ1-4 . TRBD1 TRBV4-1
TGTGCCAGCAGTTTCCACATCGGGATGAACACTGAAGCTTTCTTT CASSFHIGMNTEAFF TRBJ1-1 . . TRBV28
TGTGCCAGCAGCTCAGATCGGGTTAACACCGGGGAGCTGTTTTTT CASSSDRVNTGELFF TRBJ2-2 . . TRBV7-2